This is a list of T cell receptor beta chains from one sample in a study of T-cell memory formation after mild COVID-19. In TCRdb, the 5' RACE reads were re-called with MiXCR into one record per CDR3 protein. Of about 560,000 distinct CDR3 sequences in the sample, about a fifth were seen once. Sequencing was carried out using PBMCs or a T cell subset sorted from them (not recorded which). The origin of the receptors is an adult woman who had mild COVID-19 (a few samples of this study predate the infection). Cell type and time point are not known. Each CDR3 is given with its conserved first and last residue. The D gene is left open where the match is weak. Clone size, where shown, is once, few, many, or a class for clones that have expanded.

D gene	J gene	clone size	V gene	CDR3 protein	CDR3 DNA
.	TRBJ2-1	.	TRBV2	CASSEMRSLRNEQFF	TGTGCCAGCAGTGAAATGCGGAGCTTGAGGAATGAGCAGTTCTTC
.	TRBJ2-4	.	TRBV12-3/TRBV12-4	CASSDPGIKNIQYF	TGTGCCAGCAGCGATCCCGGGATCAAAAACATTCAGTACTTC
.	TRBJ1-5	few	TRBV20-1	CSANPGTDQPQHF	TGCAGTGCCAACCCAGGTACCGATCAGCCCCAGCATTTT
TRBD2	TRBJ2-7	.	TRBV2	CASSEGLAGGNEQYF	TGTGCCAGCAGTGAAGGACTAGCGGGGGGAAACGAGCAGTACTTC
TRBD1	TRBJ2-2	many	TRBV5-1	CASSLGQGSTGELFF	TGCGCCAGCAGCCTCGGACAGGGAAGTACCGGGGAGCTGTTTTTT
.	TRBJ2-5	few	TRBV7-9	CASDAGYTGRRHQETQYF	TGTGCCAGCGACGCGGGGTATACAGGGAGGCGGCATCAAGAGACCCAGTACTTC
.	TRBJ1-3	few	TRBV20-1	CSARADRPFGNTIYF	TGCAGTGCTAGGGCCGACAGGCCCTTCGGAAACACCATATATTTT
TRBD2	TRBJ2-1	few	TRBV20-1	CSASTPGTSGYEQFF	TGCAGTGCCTCAACCCCCGGGACTAGCGGATATGAGCAGTTCTTC
TRBD2	TRBJ2-7	.	TRBV12-3/TRBV12-4	CASSSAREGYEQYF	TGTGCCAGCAGTTCAGCGAGGGAGGGGTACGAGCAGTACTTC
.	TRBJ1-2	few	TRBV12-3/TRBV12-4	CASRQGSYGYTF	TGTGCCAGCAGACAGGGCAGCTATGGCTACACCTTC
.	TRBJ2-1	.	TRBV5-1	CASSYQFREQFF	TGCGCCAGCAGCTATCAGTTTCGTGAGCAGTTCTTC
.	TRBJ1-1	.	TRBV2	CASLQGQNTEAFF	TGTGCCAGCCTACAGGGCCAGAACACTGAAGCTTTCTTT
TRBD1	TRBJ1-4	few	TRBV19	CASRNRGRDEKLFF	TGTGCCAGTAGGAACAGGGGGCGCGATGAAAAACTGTTTTTT
TRBD1	TRBJ2-2	few	TRBV24-1	CASGTGNTGELFF	TGTGCCTCCGGGACAGGGAACACCGGGGAGCTGTTTTTT
.	TRBJ2-5	few	TRBV5-5	CASSFPLAETQYF	TGTGCCAGCAGCTTTCCCTTGGCGGAGACCCAGTACTTC
.	TRBJ2-1	few	TRBV7-2	CASSLNGVSSGWQFF	TGTGCCAGCAGCTTAAACGGGGTATCGAGCGGGTGGCAGTTCTTC
.	TRBJ2-2	.	TRBV2	CASSTPGLGDTGELFF	TGTGCCAGCAGTACCCCCGGACTTGGGGACACCGGGGAGCTGTTTTTT
TRBD2	TRBJ2-3	few	TRBV9	CASSVGGRAHTDTQYF	TGTGCCAGCAGCGTAGGCGGGAGGGCCCACACAGATACGCAGTATTTT
.	TRBJ2-5	few	TRBV4-1	CASSQDTGAGREETQYF	TGCGCCAGCAGCCAAGATACCGGAGCCGGTCGGGAAGAGACCCAGTACTTC
.	TRBJ1-1	.	TRBV5-6	CASSLPPWDTEAFF	TGTGCCAGCAGCTTGCCACCTTGGGACACTGAAGCTTTCTTT
.	TRBJ1-3	many	TRBV27	CASSGRTGNTIYF	TGTGCCAGCAGCGGGAGGACTGGAAACACCATATATTTT
.	TRBJ2-2	few	TRBV29-1	CSVARDSHTGELFF	TGCAGCGTTGCTCGGGACTCTCACACCGGGGAGCTGTTTTTT
.	TRBJ2-7	few	TRBV12-3/TRBV12-4	CASSLDPWDEQYF	TGTGCCAGCAGTTTAGATCCCTGGGACGAGCAGTACTTC
TRBD1	TRBJ1-1	.	TRBV7-6	CASSQRQGVSPGTEAFF	TGTGCCAGCAGCCAGCGACAGGGGGTCTCCCCGGGGACTGAAGCTTTCTTT
TRBD1	TRBJ2-7	.	TRBV5-4	CASSSTQGAGEQYF	TGTGCCAGCAGCTCAACACAGGGGGCGGGCGAGCAGTACTTC
TRBD2	TRBJ2-7	few	TRBV11-2	CASSPTPGLAGYSYEQYF	TGTGCCAGCAGCCCCACCCCGGGACTAGCGGGGTACTCCTACGAGCAGTACTTC
.	TRBJ1-6	few	TRBV6-2/TRBV6-3	CASRRRYSPLHF	TGTGCCAGCAGAAGGCGATATTCACCCCTCCACTTT
.	TRBJ1-4	few	TRBV4-2	CASSQDPSVGVEKLFF	TGTGCCAGCAGCCAAGATCCAAGTGTCGGGGTTGAAAAACTGTTTTTT
TRBD2	TRBJ2-2	.	TRBV24-1	CATSDFASRGLAGNTGELFF	TGTGCCACCAGTGACTTTGCTTCCCGCGGACTAGCGGGGAACACCGGGGAGCTGTTTTTT
.	TRBJ2-7	few	TRBV12-3/TRBV12-4	CASSLVPASYEQYF	TGTGCCAGCAGTTTAGTTCCCGCTTCCTACGAGCAGTACTTC
TRBD1	TRBJ2-7	few	TRBV25-1	CASSDGRRDRNYEQYF	TGTGCCAGCAGTGACGGTCGCCGGGACAGGAACTACGAGCAGTACTTC